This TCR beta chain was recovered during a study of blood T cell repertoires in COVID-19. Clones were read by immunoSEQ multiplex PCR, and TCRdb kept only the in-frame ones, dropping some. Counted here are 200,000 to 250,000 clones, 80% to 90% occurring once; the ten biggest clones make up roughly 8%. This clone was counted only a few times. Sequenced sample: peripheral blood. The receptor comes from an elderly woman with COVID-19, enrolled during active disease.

For the CDR3, the DNA is TGCGCCAGCAGCTTGGATCTTGCAGGGAATGGAGATACGCAGTATTTT. The encoded protein is CASSLDLAGNGDTQYF. The chain employs TRBV5-1 and TRBJ2-3, with TRBD1 as a possible D gene (5 bases). This CDR3 is 16 amino acids long. V was cut by 0 bases and J by 5 bases, with 16 bases left in between. Germline values: CDR1 SGHRS, CDR2 YFSETQ. Full variable domain (remainder filled in from reference TRBV5-1 and TRBJ2-3): KAGVTQTPRYLIKTRGQQVTLSCSPISGHRSVSWYQQTPGQGLQFLFEYFSETQRNKGNFPGRFSGRQFSNSRSEMNVSTLELGDSALYLCASSLDLAGNGDTQYFGPGTRLTVL.